One sample yielded the 32 T cell receptor beta chains listed below, sequenced in a study of early T cells in non-severe SARS-CoV-2 infection. TCRdb re-derived calls from the 5' RACE reads in MiXCR, one entry per CDR3 protein. The data show roughly 35,000 distinct CDR3 sequences, approximately 6.3% seen once. Sequencing used whole blood. The receptors originated from an adult who was a healthcare worker with PCR-confirmed SARS-CoV-2 infection or an uninfected control (not recorded which).

The chain uses TRBV4-2 and TRBJ2-3; unclear D gene. Trimming cost V 2 bases and J 6 bases, with 12 bases left between them. The CDR3 has 14 amino acids. Germline values: CDR1 LGHNA, CDR2 YNFKEQ. CDR3 sequence: CASSQTNPEDTQYF. CDR3 coding DNA: TGTGCCAGCAGCCAAACAAACCCGGAGGATACGCAGTATTTT.

This clonotype was seen more than once but under ten times. V is TRBV5-6 and J is TRBJ2-3; TRBD1 is a possible D gene (6 bases). This CDR3 has 15 amino acids. V lost 4 bases and J lost 4, with 16 bases in between. The germline gives CDR1 SGHDT, CDR2 YYEEEE. CDR3 sequence reads: CASSPRQVAADTQYF. CDR3 DNA: TGTGCCAGCAGCCCCCGACAGGTGGCGGCAGATACGCAGTATTTT.

This clonotype has at least ten counts. The chain combines TRBV19 with TRBJ2-3; 7 bases fit TRBD1. CDR3 size: 13 residues. The germline V gene has CDR1 LNHDA and CDR2 SQIVND (reference sequence). V was clipped by 7 bases and J by 4 bases; unmatched bases: 5. The chain's CDR3 is CASKVQGADTQYF. The DNA of the CDR3 is TGTGCCAGTAAAGTGCAGGGGGCAGATACGCAGTATTTT.

This clonotype came up many times. The chain recombines TRBV6-6 with TRBJ2-5; the D is unclear. The germline V gene has CDR1 MNHNY and CDR2 SVGAGI (reference sequence). V lost 6 bases, J lost 2 bases, and 10 bases lay in between. The CDR3 runs 13 residues. Here the CDR3 DNA reads TGTGCCAGCAGACGACTGATACAAGAGACCCAGTACTTC. This encodes CASRRLIQETQYF.

A remark on this clonotype: This may be a read error: a much more frequent sequence differs by one nucleotide. The conserved final phenylalanine or tryptophan is absent from the CDR3, which likely points to a read error. The CDR3 DNA is TGTGCCAGTAGTATCCTCCCACCAAAGTATGGCTACACCTTG. Translated, it gives CASSILPPKYGYTL. The chain uses TRBV19 and TRBJ1-2, with unresolved D. V was shortened by 3 bases and J by 5 bases, with 13 bases between the two germline ends. Per germline, CDR1 LNHDA and CDR2 SQIVND (reference sequence). The CDR3 consists of 14 residues.

This rearrangement joins TRBV5-1 to TRBJ2-2; D is unresolved. The length of the CDR3 is 12 residues. CDR1 and CDR2 (germline): SGHRS, YFSETQ. V shed 8 bases and J shed 1 base, with 6 bases lying between them. CDR3 sequence reads: CASTLNTGELFF. The CDR3 bases are TGCGCCAGTACCTTGAACACCGGGGAGCTGTTTTTT. Full variable domain (remainder filled in from reference TRBV5-1 and TRBJ2-2): KAGVTQTPRYLIKTRGQQVTLSCSPISGHRSVSWYQQTPGQGLQFLFEYFSETQRNKGNFPGRFSGRQFSNSRSEMNVSTLELGDSALYLCASTLNTGELFFGEGSRLTVL.

The table lists this clonotype with many counts. The CDR3 reads CSVPGHQETQYF. DNA for the CDR3: TGCAGTGTCCCGGGACACCAAGAGACCCAGTACTTC. The chain carries TRBV20-1 and TRBJ2-5; D is possibly TRBD1 or TRBD2 (5 bases each). The CDR3 contains 12 residues. Per the germline V gene, CDR1 is DFQATT and CDR2 is SNEGSKA (reference sequence). The germline V and J ends were trimmed by 7 bases and 0 bases, with 9 bases remaining between them.

This clonotype was counted at least ten times. The chain uses TRBV11-2 and TRBJ1-4; a weak D match, TRBD1 (5 bases). CDR1 is SGHAT, CDR2 FQNNGV, per germline. The CDR3 is 13 residues long. The V end was cut by 4 bases, the J end by 14 bases, with 17 bases between. The CDR3 nucleotides are TGTGCCAGCAGCTCGACCCGGGGCCTTCGGCTGTTTTTT. This sequence encodes CASSSTRGLRLFF.

Ten or more counts support this clonotype. V gene TRBV5-5 combines with J gene TRBJ1-4; 7 nucleotides line up with TRBD1. J gave up 7 bases and V 4 bases, and 4 bases lay outside the gene matches. Germline V lookup: CDR1 SGHKS, CDR2 YYEKEE (reference sequence). CDR3 length: 13 amino acids. The CDR3 is CASSDRQGEKLFF. The DNA for the CDR3 is TGTGCCAGCAGCGATCGACAGGGTGAAAAACTGTTTTTT.

V usage is TRBV6-1 and J usage is TRBJ2-3, with D perhaps TRBD2 (6 bases). Germline CDR1 and CDR2: MNHNS and SASEGT. V lost 3 bases, J lost 1 base, and 11 bases lay in between. The CDR3 contains 15 residues. The CDR3 sequence is CASSDQGLRTDTQYF. The CDR3 region has the DNA TGTGCCAGCAGTGATCAGGGACTCCGCACAGATACGCAGTATTTT.

This clonotype was observed at least ten times. V is TRBV11-2 and J is TRBJ2-2; D ambiguous. Germline CDR1 reads SGHAT; CDR2 reads FQNNGV. CDR3 length: 15 residues. Trimming took 0 bases from V and 4 from J, leaving 9 bases between them. DNA for the CDR3: TGTGCCAGCAGCTTAGAACCCTCGGGCACCGGGGAGCTGTTTTTT. Translating it yields CASSLEPSGTGELFF.

This clonotype was observed at least ten times. The chain joins TRBV5-1 to TRBJ2-1; TRBD1 might be the D (5 bases). Per germline, CDR1 SGHRS and CDR2 YFSETQ. V was clipped by 0 bases and J by 8 bases, with 15 bases between them. CDR3 length equals 15 residues. For the CDR3, the DNA is TGCGCCAGCAGCTTGGGTGGGGCCCTATCGGATGAGCAGTTCTTC. Translation gives CASSLGGALSDEQFF.

This clonotype came up a few times. The chain carries TRBV5-1 and TRBJ2-1; the match to TRBD2 covers 7 bases. The CDR3 extends over 16 amino acids. Germline V gene sequence: CDR1 SGHRS, CDR2 YFSETQ. Germline trimming cut 1 base from V and 2 bases from J; bases unmatched to any gene: 6. The CDR3 DNA follows: TGCGCCAGCAGCTTGAGTCTAGCGGAAACCTACAATGAGCAGTTCTTC. Translation gives CASSLSLAETYNEQFF.

This clonotype showed up just a few times. V gene TRBV7-6 combines with J gene TRBJ2-1; 10 bases map to TRBD2. V was pared by 4 bases and J by 9 bases, with 9 bases of the junction left unmatched. This CDR3 has 15 residues. Germline V gene lookup returns CDR1 SGHVS and CDR2 FNYEAQ. The CDR3 nucleotides are TGTGCCAGCAGCTCAAGGACTAGCGGAAACGGTGAGCAGTTCTTC. Protein: CASSSRTSGNGEQFF.

The sample holds many counts of this clonotype. This chain links TRBV3-1 with TRBJ2-4; D possibly corresponds to TRBD2 (7 bases). The germline V and J ends were trimmed by 4 bases and 8 bases, with 21 bases remaining between them. CDR3 size: 16 residues. The germline gives CDR1 LGHDT, CDR2 YNNKEL (reference sequence). The chain's CDR3 is CASSLLGQSGRDIQYF. Written as DNA, the CDR3 is TGTGCCAGCAGCCTTCTGGGACAATCGGGGAGGGACATTCAGTACTTC.

This clonotype was observed many times. V usage is TRBV4-2 and J usage is TRBJ2-4, with D perhaps TRBD2 (6 bases). Trimming removed 0 bases from V and 0 bases from J, with 12 bases in between. This CDR3 spans 17 amino acids. The germline V gene has CDR1 LGHNA and CDR2 YNFKEQ. The DNA for the CDR3 is TGTGCCAGCAGCCAAGATGGGACGGGGGAAGCCAAAAACATTCAGTACTTC. It codes for CASSQDGTGEAKNIQYF.

This sequence joins TRBV20-1 and TRBJ2-3, with D uncertain. This CDR3 has 18 amino acids. V was pared by 3 bases and J by 0 bases, with 22 bases between. Per the germline V gene, CDR1 is DFQATT and CDR2 is SNEGSKA (reference sequence). CDR3 amino acids: CSARLPRNFQRSTDTQYF. The CDR3 nucleotides are TGCAGTGCTAGGCTGCCCCGGAATTTTCAGCGAAGCACAGATACGCAGTATTTT.

This clonotype appeared many times. The chain recombines TRBV29-1 with TRBJ2-5; D is undetermined. This CDR3 is 12 amino acids long. V lost 3 bases, J lost 2 bases, and 7 bases lay in between. Germline CDR1 is SQVTM and CDR2 is ANQGSEA. CDR3: CSVDGSQETQYF. In DNA, the CDR3 is TGCAGCGTTGACGGCAGTCAAGAGACCCAGTACTTC.

This clonotype turned up a few times. The chain joins TRBV19 to TRBJ1-5; unclear D gene. V was cut by 5 bases and J by 10 bases, with 12 bases left in between. From germline, CDR1 is LNHDA and CDR2 SQIVND (reference sequence). This CDR3 contains 12 residues. This CDR3 reads CASSPHLHPQHF. The CDR3 DNA reads as TGTGCCAGTAGTCCACACCTACACCCCCAGCATTTT.

The chain joins TRBV20-1 to TRBJ1-2; D is possibly TRBD1 (5 bases). In germline, CDR1 is DFQATT, CDR2 SNEGSKA (reference sequence). The V end lost 5 bases, the J end lost 7 bases, and 23 bases lay between the germline ends. This CDR3 has 15 amino acids. CDR3 DNA: TGCAGTGCTGTGGGGAGTGGGGACCACCCTGCTGGCTACACCTTC. It is translated as CSAVGSGDHPAGYTF.

This clonotype has a count of ten or more. The chain employs TRBV5-1 and TRBJ2-1; 10 nucleotides line up with TRBD2. The CDR3 is made up of 13 amino acids. J gave up 12 bases and V 0 bases, and 3 bases lay outside the gene matches. The germline V gene encodes CDR1 SGHRS and CDR2 YFSETQ. CDR3 coding DNA: TGCGCCAGCAGCTTGGAACTAGCGGGAATGCAGTTCTTC. Translated, it gives CASSLELAGMQFF.

Ten or more counts support this clonotype. The chain carries TRBV27 and TRBJ1-5, with D unresolved. The CDR3 is 13 amino acids. The V end lost 8 bases, the J end lost 2 bases, and 10 bases lay between the germline ends. Germline-derived CDR1 and CDR2 are MNHEY and SMNVEV (reference sequence). The CDR3 coding sequence is TGTGCCAGCGCGTATGATGGCAATCAGCCCCAGCATTTT. Its translation: CASAYDGNQPQHF.

There are many counts of this clonotype. The chain joins TRBV7-8 to TRBJ2-1, with TRBD2 identical over 10 bases. Germline-derived CDR1 and CDR2 are SGHVS and FQNEAQ. The CDR3 sequence is 19 residues long. After removal of 5 bases from V and 8 bases from J, the junction contained 21 bases not matched to a gene. The CDR3, as DNA: TGTGCCAGCAGCCCCTACCGTGGCCTAGCGGGAGTTCTGCGGTATGAGCAGTTCTTC. As protein: CASSPYRGLAGVLRYEQFF.

This clonotype was found a few times. The chain has TRBV12-3 or TRBV12-4 and TRBJ1-1; D gene unclear. Trimming took 3 bases from V and 0 from J, leaving 11 bases between them. The CDR3 covers 15 residues. CDR3: CASSFPTALNTEAFF. CDR3 coding DNA: TGTGCCAGCAGTTTCCCCACAGCGTTGAACACTGAAGCTTTCTTT.

The chain couples TRBV28 to TRBJ2-2, with 11 bases aligning to TRBD1. Germline V gene lookup returns CDR1 MDHEN and CDR2 SYDVKM. V dropped 4 bases and J dropped 6; count of bases not matched to a gene: 4. This CDR3 has 15 amino acids. Here the CDR3 reads CASSSPGQGAGELFF. In nucleotides, the CDR3 is TGTGCCAGCAGTTCACCGGGACAGGGGGCCGGGGAGCTGTTTTTT.

This clonotype was counted only a few times. The chain employs TRBV11-3 and TRBJ2-1; 13 bases fit TRBD2. The CDR3 spans 18 residues. V lost 4 bases to trimming and J lost 2 bases; unmatched junction nucleotides: 8. The germline V gene has CDR1 SGHNT and CDR2 YENEEA. CDR3 sequence reads: CASSSYGLAGVAYNEQFF. CDR3 coding DNA: TGTGCCAGCAGCTCTTACGGACTAGCGGGAGTGGCCTACAATGAGCAGTTCTTC.

This clonotype is labeled medium-sized. The chain combines TRBV29-1 with TRBJ2-2; no firm D call. This CDR3 has 13 residues. Trimming left V 2 bases short and J 8 bases short, with 12 bases between. Germline V gene data show CDR1 as SQVTM and CDR2 as ANQGSEA. For the CDR3, the DNA is TGCAGCGTTGAACCCCAGCCCGGAGGGGAGCTGTTTTTT. This translates into CSVEPQPGGELFF.

This clonotype was found many times. The rearrangement uses TRBV7-3 and TRBJ1-1; a weak D match, TRBD1 (6 bases). Trimming took off 3 bases at V and 7 bases at J, with 12 bases between the two ends. The V gene's germline CDR1 is SGHTA and CDR2 FQGTGA. The CDR3 covers 13 residues. The CDR3 DNA follows: TGTGCCAGCAGCTTCTCAGGGGAGAGTGAAGCTTTCTTT. Its protein product is CASSFSGESEAFF.

The J gene is TRBJ1-4, the V gene TRBV4-3; possibly TRBD1 for D (5 bases). CDR3 length equals 18 residues. The germline V gene encodes CDR1 LGHNA and CDR2 YSLEER. V was cut by 0 bases and J by 0 bases, with 14 bases left in between. Here the CDR3 DNA reads TGCGCCAGCAGCCAAGATGTTGGAAGGGGAGCAACTAATGAAAAACTGTTTTTT. It encodes CASSQDVGRGATNEKLFF.

This clonotype was seen only a few times. The gene calls are TRBV5-1 and TRBJ2-5; D is perhaps TRBD1 (6 bases). The germline V and J ends were trimmed by 4 bases and 4 bases, with 20 bases remaining between them. The CDR3 extends over 16 amino acids. Per the germline V gene, CDR1 is SGHRS and CDR2 is YFSETQ. CDR3: CASSPQGQGLTETQYF. The CDR3, as DNA: TGCGCCAGCAGCCCCCAGGGGCAGGGGCTTACAGAGACCCAGTACTTC.

This clonotype was detected ten times or more. The chain is built from TRBV11-2 and TRBJ2-7; D perhaps matches TRBD2 (5 bases). The CDR3 loop spans 16 amino acids. Trimming removed 1 base from V and 5 bases from J, with 18 bases in between. Germline V lookup: CDR1 SGHAT, CDR2 FQNNGV. The CDR3 region is CASSLGSGPWGDEQYF. CDR3 coding DNA: TGTGCCAGCAGCTTAGGGTCCGGGCCATGGGGAGACGAGCAGTACTTC. Variable domain in full (rest from reference TRBV11-2 and TRBJ2-7): EAGVAQSPRYKIIEKRQSVAFWCNPISGHATLYWYQQILGQGPKLLIQFQNNGVVDDSQLPKDRFSAERLKGVDSTLKIQPAKLEDSAVYLCASSLGSGPWGDEQYFGPGTRLTVT.

This clonotype was observed many times. V gene TRBV4-3 combines with J gene TRBJ1-2, with no clear D. The CDR3 is 15 residues long. Germline-derived CDR1 and CDR2 are LGHNA and YSLEER. Between the trimmed V and J ends, which lost 0 bases and 2 bases, there was a span of 10 bases. CDR3 in amino acids: CASSQEEGNNYGYTF. The CDR3, as DNA: TGCGCCAGCAGCCAAGAAGAAGGAAACAACTATGGCTACACCTTC.